The 19 T cell receptor beta chains below come from one sample, sequenced in a study of response to subunit inactivated influenza vaccine. TCRdb reprocessed the RT-PCR reads with MiXCR, giving one entry per CDR3 protein. This sample has almost 600,000 distinct CDR3 sequences, with around 15% found just once. The sequencing here drew on PBMCs from blood, taken 12 days after vaccination. These receptors came from a middle-aged man who received an inactivated influenza vaccine.

This clonotype was seen many times. The V and J genes are TRBV7-8 and TRBJ1-4; D gene unclear. V dropped 5 bases and J dropped 7 bases, with 17 bases sitting between them. Germline V gives CDR1 SGHVS, CDR2 FQNEAQ. CDR3 length: 15 residues. CDR3 DNA sequence: TGTGCCAGCAGCACCCCGACGGGAATGGCTGAAAAACTGTTTTTT. Translating gives CASSTPTGMAEKLFF.

This clonotype has more than one count but fewer than ten. The rearrangement links TRBV11-1 to TRBJ2-3; maybe TRBD1 (6 bases). This CDR3 has 18 residues. Trimming removed 7 bases from V and 5 bases from J, with 28 bases in between. The germline V gene has CDR1 SGHAT and CDR2 FQDESV (reference sequence). The DNA for the CDR3 is TGTGCCAGCACAGCTTCTGCTATGTGTTGTAGGGACAAAGATACGCAGTATTTT. Translation: CASTASAMCCRDKDTQYF.

The sample holds a few counts of this clonotype. This rearrangement joins TRBV5-1 to TRBJ2-7; D may be TRBD1 (6 bases). The ends were cut back, 7 bases at V and 5 bases at J, with 13 bases in the middle. The CDR3 is 12 residues long. Germline-derived CDR1 and CDR2 are SGHRS and YFSETQ. Written as DNA, the CDR3 is TGCGCCAGCGGCCTTAGGACAGACGAGCAGTACTTC. Protein product: CASGLRTDEQYF.

This clonotype has only a few counts. The rearrangement joins TRBV6-5 to TRBJ1-5; a possible D gene is TRBD1 (6 bases). The ends were cut back, 2 bases at V and 4 bases at J, with 15 bases in the middle. Germline assignment: CDR1 MNHEY and CDR2 SVGAGI. The length of the CDR3 is 16 residues. The CDR3 loop is CASSYRGQQLNQPQHF. The CDR3 DNA is TGTGCCAGCAGTTACCGCGGACAGCAGCTGAATCAGCCCCAGCATTTT.

The table lists this clonotype with a few counts. The chain links TRBV7-2 to TRBJ2-7; 12 nucleotides match TRBD2. CDR3 length: 13 residues. CDR1 is SGHTA, CDR2 FQGNSA, per germline. V lost 8 bases, J lost 4 bases, and 3 bases stayed unmatched. The CDR3: CASAGTSGYEQYF. The CDR3 DNA reads TGTGCCAGCGCCGGGACTAGCGGGTACGAGCAGTACTTC.

This clonotype showed up just once. This sequence joins TRBV10-3 and TRBJ2-7; 8 bases map to TRBD1. CDR1 is ENHRY and CDR2 is SYGVKD in the germline V gene. V shed 4 bases and J 9 bases; nucleotides not matched to a gene: 8. This CDR3 region has 13 residues. CDR3 loop: CAISGGQGDVQYF. CDR3 nucleotides: TGTGCCATCAGTGGCGGACAGGGCGACGTGCAGTACTTC.

The genes are TRBV12-3 or TRBV12-4 and TRBJ2-4; D assignment may be TRBD1 or TRBD2 (5 bases each). Trimming stripped 6 bases from V and 9 bases from J, with 12 bases between. The CDR3 runs to 12 residues. CDR3 in DNA: TGTGCCAGCAGCCGGGACCAGGGCATTCAGTACTTC. The encoded protein is CASSRDQGIQYF.

The genes are TRBV20-1 and TRBJ2-1; the D gene is possibly TRBD2 (5 bases). The CDR3 length is 10 residues. CDR1 and CDR2 from the germline V gene are DFQATT and SNEGSKA (reference sequence). The CDR3: CSPIAIGQFF. In nucleotides, the CDR3 is TGCAGCCCGATAGCGATTGGGCAGTTCTTC.

This clonotype was seen a few times. The rearrangement uses TRBV12-3 or TRBV12-4 and TRBJ1-5, with D hard to call. The CDR3 is 16 amino acids. V lost 1 base and J lost 6, with 16 bases in between. The CDR3 here is CASSLGPTFRGQPQHF. CDR3 nucleotide sequence: TGTGCCAGCAGTTTAGGTCCCACATTCAGAGGTCAGCCCCAGCATTTT.

This chain joins TRBV7-6 and TRBJ2-3; 11 bases map to TRBD1. Germline CDR1 is SGHVS and CDR2 is FNYEAQ. Losses at the gene ends were 4 bases for V and 4 bases for J; bases not matched to a gene: 7. The CDR3 consists of 16 residues. CDR3 sequence: CASSWWTGGPADTQYF. The CDR3 region has the DNA TGTGCCAGCAGCTGGTGGACAGGGGGCCCGGCAGATACGCAGTATTTT.

The table lists this clonotype with a few counts. The genes are TRBV20-1 and TRBJ1-1; D gene unclear. Germline V gene sequence: CDR1 DFQATT, CDR2 SNEGSKA (reference sequence). V was cut by 1 base and J by 1 base, with 16 bases left in between. CDR3 size: 16 residues. The DNA for the CDR3 is TGCAGTGCTAGAGGCCAAATGCAGGTTCGGAACACTGAAGCTTTCTTT. Translated: CSARGQMQVRNTEAFF.

This clonotype showed up just a few times. The chain uses TRBV19 and TRBJ2-3; 7 bases fit TRBD2. Unmatched junction bases numbered 11, after V lost 5 bases and J lost 0 bases. From germline, CDR1 is LNHDA and CDR2 SQIVND (reference sequence). The CDR3 extends over 17 amino acids. CDR3 nucleotides: TGTGCCAGTAGTGACCAAGGGCGCGGGGGAAGCACAGATACGCAGTATTTT. The encoded protein is CASSDQGRGGSTDTQYF. The complete variable domain, with remaining parts taken from reference TRBV19 and TRBJ2-3, reads DGGITQSPKYLFRKEGQNVTLSCEQNLNHDAMYWYRQDPGQGLRLIYYSQIVNDFQKGDIAEGYSVSREKKESFPLTVTSAQKNPTAFYLCASSDQGRGGSTDTQYFGPGTRLTVL.

In this sample, this clonotype turned up a few times. The DNA of the CDR3 is TGTGCCAGCAGTTTATATGACCGACCGATGGCGGATACGCAGTATTTT. As protein: CASSLYDRPMADTQYF. This rearrangement joins TRBV12-3 or TRBV12-4 to TRBJ2-3; no clear D. CDR3 length: 16 residues. V gave up 2 bases and J gave up 6 bases, with 18 bases separating them.

This clonotype came up a few times. The chain carries TRBV24-1 and TRBJ2-1; TRBD2 aligns across 14 bases. V trimming: 7 bases; J trimming: 7 bases; junction bases outside the gene matches: 8. The CDR3 covers 16 residues. Germline CDR1 and CDR2: KGHDR and SFDVKD. CDR3 residues: CATRGPGLAGVNEQFF. The CDR3 DNA is TGTGCCACCAGGGGCCCGGGACTAGCGGGGGTAAATGAGCAGTTCTTC.

This rearrangement joins TRBV24-1 to TRBJ2-7; 9 nucleotides align to TRBD1. Per the germline V gene, CDR1 is KGHDR and CDR2 is SFDVKD. CDR3 length: 16 residues. V shed 4 bases and J 5 bases; nucleotides not matched to a gene: 11. The CDR3 DNA sequence: TGTGCCACCAGTGACCCAACCGGGACAGGGTCGGACGAGCAGTACTTC. Amino acid sequence: CATSDPTGTGSDEQYF.

The sample holds a few counts of this clonotype. The rearrangement links TRBV16 to TRBJ1-2, with D tentatively TRBD1 (5 bases). This CDR3 region has 15 residues. Looked up from germline, CDR1 is KGHSY and CDR2 is FQNENV. The V end lost 2 bases, the J end lost 5 bases, and 15 bases lay between the germline ends. The CDR3 nucleotides read TGTGCCAGCAGCCAAGAAGGGACTGGTGGGTATGGCTACACCTTC. Its translation: CASSQEGTGGYGYTF.

This clonotype was seen repeatedly, ten times or more. V usage is TRBV3-1 and J usage is TRBJ2-2, with unresolved D. Germline V gene sequence: CDR1 LGHDT, CDR2 YNNKEL (reference sequence). This CDR3 comprises 15 residues. The V gene lost 2 bases and the J gene lost 3 bases, with 10 bases spanning the gap. As DNA, the CDR3 is TGTGCCAGCAGCCAATTCTCGGTTGACACCGGGGAGCTGTTTTTT. Its protein is CASSQFSVDTGELFF.

This chain connects TRBV19 to TRBJ2-1; 9 bases fit TRBD1. CDR3 length: 16 residues. Trimming cost V 5 bases and J 5 bases; bases outside gene matches: 10. CDR1 and CDR2 (germline): LNHDA, SQIVND (reference sequence). CDR3 sequence: CASSFGQGRVNNEQFF. CDR3 in DNA: TGTGCCAGTAGTTTCGGACAGGGGAGGGTCAACAATGAGCAGTTCTTC.

J is TRBJ2-5 and V is TRBV20-1, with 10 nucleotides matching TRBD2. The junction had 10 bases not matched to a gene; V was cut back by 6 bases and J by 6 bases. Germline CDR1 DFQATT, CDR2 SNEGSKA (reference sequence). The CDR3 is 14 amino acids. In DNA form, the CDR3 reads TGCAGTGCAGTTAATAGCGGGAGGCTCAAGACCCAGTACTTC. Translation: CSAVNSGRLKTQYF.